The 10 T cell receptor beta chains listed next were all sequenced from one sample in a study of T cell changes during pregnancy in multiple sclerosis. This table comes from immunoSEQ multiplex PCR, and its TCRdb copy is limited to in-frame clones, with some not included. The table shows 40,000 to 55,000 clones, with roughly 90% occurring only once. Sequencing was performed on CD4+ T cells from peripheral blood mononuclear cells, taken in the third trimester of pregnancy. The source is a female donor with multiple sclerosis, enrolled in a pregnancy study.

This rearrangement joins TRBV4-3 to TRBJ1-2; 7 positions match TRBD1. The CDR3 contains 15 residues. V was clipped by 0 bases and J by 3 bases; unmatched bases: 4. Germline V gene data show CDR1 as LGHNA and CDR2 as YSLEER. Written as DNA, the CDR3 is TGCGCCAGCAGCCAAGATGGTACAGGGGACTATGGCTACACCTTC. This sequence encodes CASSQDGTGDYGYTF.

J is TRBJ2-7 and V is TRBV18, with TRBD2 matching over 8 bases. The CDR3 covers 15 residues. V dropped 5 bases and J dropped 7; count of bases not matched to a gene: 13. The germline V gene has CDR1 KGHSH and CDR2 LQKENI. The CDR3 reads CASSTFLSGMEEQYF. Here the CDR3 DNA reads TGTGCCAGCTCAACTTTCCTTAGCGGGATGGAGGAGCAGTACTTC.

The CDR3 nucleotides are TGTGCCAGCAGCTTAGTTGCTAGCGGGACCAATGAGCAGTTCTTC. The encoded protein is CASSLVASGTNEQFF. The rearrangement links TRBV7-3 to TRBJ2-1; 9 bases are a match to TRBD2. Germline values: CDR1 SGHTA, CDR2 FQGTGA. This CDR3 is built from 15 residues. With V trimmed by 2 bases and J by 6 bases, 5 bases remained unmatched.

The rearrangement joins TRBV19 to TRBJ2-7; D not certain. The CDR3 sequence is 13 residues long. V dropped 4 bases and J dropped 2 bases, with 9 bases sitting between them. Germline V gives CDR1 LNHDA, CDR2 SQIVND (reference sequence). Here the CDR3 reads CASSNAGTYEQYF. In DNA, the CDR3 is TGTGCCAGTAGTAATGCAGGAACCTACGAGCAGTACTTC.

The chain joins TRBV27 to TRBJ2-7; TRBD2 matches at 9 bases. From germline, CDR1 is MNHEY and CDR2 SMNVEV (reference sequence). With 4 bases clipped from V and 4 bases from J, the junction kept 5 bases outside the gene matches. The CDR3 spans 14 residues. The CDR3 DNA reads TGTGCCAGCAGTTCTAGCGGGGCCGAGTACGAGCAGTACTTC. Translated, it gives CASSSSGAEYEQYF.

The chain combines TRBV29-1 with TRBJ2-7; 7 nucleotides match TRBD2. The CDR3 extends over 14 amino acids. The germline CDR1 and CDR2 sequences are SQVTM and ANQGSEA. With V trimmed by 7 bases and J by 0 bases, 9 bases remained unmatched. The CDR3 nucleotides are TGCAGCGCAACTAGCGTATTGAACTCCTACGAGCAGTACTTC. Translated: CSATSVLNSYEQYF.

In its sample, this clone was seen once. This chain uses TRBV2 with TRBJ2-1, with 9 positions matching TRBD1. Trimming cost V 6 bases and J 3 bases; bases outside gene matches: 0. This CDR3 has 13 residues. The germline V gene encodes CDR1 SNHLY and CDR2 FYNNEI. The CDR3 spells CASRDRGYNEQFF. CDR3 nucleotide sequence: TGTGCCAGCAGGGACAGGGGCTACAATGAGCAGTTCTTC.

This chain connects TRBV19 to TRBJ2-3; D is perhaps TRBD1 (5 bases). Germline V lookup: CDR1 LNHDA, CDR2 SQIVND (reference sequence). This CDR3 region has 14 residues. V gave up 7 bases and J gave up 8 bases, with 19 bases separating them. CDR3 sequence reads: CASTQTGQGGTQYF. The DNA of the CDR3 is TGTGCCAGTACCCAAACCGGCCAGGGTGGTACGCAGTATTTT.

The chain is built from TRBV5-4 and TRBJ2-5; 9 bases are shared with TRBD2. V lost 4 bases, J lost 3 bases, and 7 bases stayed unmatched. Germline CDR1 SGHNT, CDR2 YYREEE (reference sequence). The CDR3 is 15 amino acids. The CDR3 loop reads CASSTRTSVKETQYF. The CDR3 nucleotides are TGTGCCAGCAGCACCCGGACTAGCGTTAAAGAGACCCAGTACTTC.

The chain links TRBV9 to TRBJ2-3; 13 bases align to TRBD2. The CDR3 loop spans 15 amino acids. V was clipped by 4 bases and J by 4 bases; unmatched bases: 3. Germline V gene lookup returns CDR1 SGDLS and CDR2 YYNGEE. This CDR3 is CASSLLAGGPDTQYF. CDR3 sequence (DNA): TGTGCCAGCAGCCTACTAGCGGGAGGGCCAGATACGCAGTATTTT. Drawing the rest from reference TRBV9 and TRBJ2-3, the complete variable domain is DSGVTQTPKHLITATGQRVTLRCSPRSGDLSVYWYQQSLDQGLQFLIQYYNGEERAKGNILERFSAQQFPDLHSELNLSSLELGDSALYFCASSLLAGGPDTQYFGPGTRLTVL.